Below are 23 T cell receptor beta chains sequenced from a single sample in a study of cytomegalovirus exposure and HLA in healthy donors. Produced via immunoSEQ multiplex PCR; TCRdb's table is partial and in-frame only. The sample consists of some 340,000 clones, around 87% of them appearing once. The sample consisted of PBMCs. The origin of the receptors is a woman aged 25-40 years in good health and CMV-seropositive.

V and J are TRBV15 and TRBJ2-3, with D possibly TRBD1 on 5 matching bases. CDR1 is LNHNV, CDR2 YYDKDF, per germline (reference sequence). CDR3 length equals 17 residues. V was shortened by 3 bases and J by 0 bases, with 16 bases between the two germline ends. The CDR3 DNA is TGTGCCACCAGCAGTTGGGGCAGTTCCTCAAGCACAGATACGCAGTATTTT. Residues: CATSSWGSSSSTDTQYF.

This clone was counted many times. V gene TRBV7-6 combines with J gene TRBJ1-1; D gene unclear. Per germline, CDR1 SGHVS and CDR2 FNYEAQ. The ends were cut back, 5 bases at V and 1 base at J, with 11 bases in the middle. The CDR3 has 14 amino acids. CDR3 DNA sequence: TGTGCCAGCAGCATTGGTACGGGGAACACTGAAGCTTTCTTT. Amino acid sequence: CASSIGTGNTEAFF.

Concerning this clone itself: This sample also contains other DNA sequences that code for the same CDR3. This rearrangement joins TRBV5-1 to TRBJ1-1; D is unresolved. The V gene lost 0 bases and the J gene lost 5 bases, with 8 bases spanning the gap. This CDR3 is built from 13 residues. From germline, CDR1 is SGHRS and CDR2 YFSETQ. This CDR3 is CASSLGGGTEAFF. The CDR3 nucleotides are TGCGCCAGCAGCTTGGGTGGTGGGACTGAAGCTTTCTTT. Based on the CDR3 plus reference TRBV5-1 and TRBJ1-1, the full variable domain is KAGVTQTPRYLIKTRGQQVTLSCSPISGHRSVSWYQQTPGQGLQFLFEYFSETQRNKGNFPGRFSGRQFSNSRSEMNVSTLELGDSALYLCASSLGGGTEAFFGQGTRLTVV.

This clone was recorded once. The J gene is TRBJ1-3, the V gene TRBV30; D is uncertain. Trimming removed 5 bases at V and 0 bases at J, with 14 bases between. Per germline, CDR1 GTSNPN and CDR2 SVGIG (reference sequence). This CDR3 comprises 15 residues. In DNA form, the CDR3 reads TGTGCCTGGGTTTCGCCGCACTTCTCTGGAAACACCATATATTTT. Its translation: CAWVSPHFSGNTIYF.

The rearrangement uses TRBV7-3 and TRBJ2-1, with 12 bases identical to TRBD2. The CDR3 runs 14 residues. Germline V gene lookup returns CDR1 SGHTA and CDR2 FQGTGA. V trimming: 4 bases; J trimming: 9 bases; junction bases outside the gene matches: 4. Here the CDR3 reads CASSWLAGGGEQFF. The DNA of the CDR3 is TGTGCCAGCAGCTGGCTAGCGGGAGGGGGTGAGCAGTTCTTC. Filled out from reference TRBV7-3 and TRBJ2-1, the complete variable domain reads GAGVSQTPSNKVTEKGKYVELRCDPISGHTALYWYRQSLGQGPEFLIYFQGTGAADDSGLPNDRFFAVRPEGSVSTLKIQRTERGDSAVYLCASSWLAGGGEQFFGPGTRLTVL.

The V gene is TRBV2, the J gene TRBJ2-5; D not certain. This CDR3 has 13 amino acids. V shed 6 bases and J shed 5 bases, with 13 bases lying between them. The germline V gene encodes CDR1 SNHLY and CDR2 FYNNEI. The DNA for the CDR3 is TGTGCCAGCAGCACACACGTTCGGGAGACCCAGTACTTC. Encoded protein: CASSTHVRETQYF.

The rearrangement joins TRBV5-4 to TRBJ2-7, with no clear D. Germline loops: CDR1 SGHNT, CDR2 YYREEE (reference sequence). The CDR3 has 14 residues. V dropped 4 bases and J dropped 2 bases, with 13 bases sitting between them. The CDR3 DNA follows: TGTGCCAGCAGCACTATTAGTAGAGCCTACGAGCAGTACTTC. It codes for CASSTISRAYEQYF. The entire variable domain, with the rest obtained from reference TRBV5-4 and TRBJ2-7, is as follows: ETGVTQSPTHLIKTRGQQVTLRCSSQSGHNTVSWYQQALGQGPQFIFQYYREEENGRGNFPPRFSGLQFPNYSSELNVNALELDDSALYLCASSTISRAYEQYFGPGTRLTVT.

The rearrangement links TRBV6-1 to TRBJ2-7; 10 bases are shared with TRBD1. Germline-derived CDR1 and CDR2 are MNHNS and SASEGT. The CDR3 is 15 amino acids. The V segment lost 6 bases and the J segment 5 bases; nucleotides outside the gene matches: 10. CDR3 bases: TGTGCCAGCAGAATGGGTGGGACAGGGGAGGACGAGCAGTACTTC. Translation gives CASRMGGTGEDEQYF.

Of note for this clone: Other DNA sequences from this sample encode an identical CDR3 as well. The chain is built from TRBV7-2 and TRBJ2-7; D may be TRBD2 (5 bases). The length of the CDR3 is 12 residues. From germline, CDR1 is SGHTA and CDR2 FQGNSA. V was trimmed by 3 bases and J by 4 bases, leaving 7 bases between them. For the CDR3, the DNA is TGTGCCAGCAGCTTGGGGAGTTACGAGCAGTACTTC. Residues: CASSLGSYEQYF.

The table lists this clone with a count of one. This chain uses TRBV11-3 with TRBJ2-7; 10 bases agree with TRBD1. From germline, CDR1 is SGHNT and CDR2 YENEEA. V dropped 3 bases and J dropped 4; count of bases not matched to a gene: 3. The CDR3 spans 14 residues. The CDR3 nucleotides read TGTGCCAGCAGCTTCGGACAGGGGGTGTACGAGCAGTACTTC. Amino acid sequence: CASSFGQGVYEQYF.

The V gene is TRBV2, the J gene TRBJ2-7, with no clear D. CDR3 size: 14 residues. Germline CDR1 SNHLY, CDR2 FYNNEI. V was clipped by 3 bases and J by 3 bases, with 12 bases between them. CDR3 loop: CASSEFERVYEQYF. In DNA, the CDR3 is TGTGCCAGCAGTGAGTTTGAAAGGGTCTACGAGCAGTACTTC.

The gene calls are TRBV6-4 and TRBJ1-1; no firm D call. Germline V gene sequence: CDR1 MRHNA, CDR2 SNTAGT. This CDR3 has 13 amino acids. V was shortened by 0 bases and J by 10 bases, with 12 bases between the two germline ends. Here the CDR3 reads CASSDSRGRGAFF. The CDR3 DNA reads as TGTGCCAGCAGTGACTCGAGAGGTCGGGGAGCTTTCTTT.

The CDR3 spells CASSPPRDEQYF. CDR3 sequence (DNA): TGTGCCAGCAGTCCCCCTCGGGACGAGCAGTACTTC. The V and J genes are TRBV28 and TRBJ2-7; no firm D call. CDR3 size: 12 residues. In germline, CDR1 is MDHEN, CDR2 SYDVKM. The V and J ends lost 5 bases and 5 bases respectively, with 10 bases between them.

The chain carries TRBV5-1 and TRBJ2-7; unclear D gene. The CDR3 is made up of 13 amino acids. Trimming took 5 bases from V and 5 from J, leaving 14 bases between them. Germline CDR1 and CDR2: SGHRS and YFSETQ. DNA for the CDR3: TGCGCCAGCAGGGATTCCGACGCCGACGAGCAGTACTTC. It yields the protein CASRDSDADEQYF.

This chain connects TRBV6-5 to TRBJ1-1; 10 bases line up with TRBD1. Germline V gene sequence: CDR1 MNHEY, CDR2 SVGAGI. Trimming at V came to 6 bases and at J to 5 bases, leaving 3 bases not matched to a gene. The CDR3 is 13 residues long. The DNA for the CDR3 is TGTGCCAGCAGCCGGGACAGGGGAACTGAAGCTTTCTTT. Amino acids: CASSRDRGTEAFF.

The chain couples TRBV5-5 to TRBJ2-7, with D perhaps given as TRBD1 or TRBD2 (5 bases each). The V gene lost 4 bases and the J gene lost 6 bases, with 20 bases spanning the gap. Germline CDR1 is SGHKS and CDR2 is YYEKEE (reference sequence). The CDR3 covers 15 residues. The CDR3 protein is CASSPSSPKGSEQYF. The CDR3 DNA reads TGTGCCAGCAGCCCCTCTAGCCCGAAGGGGAGCGAGCAGTACTTC.

The genes are TRBV4-3 and TRBJ2-7; no firm D call. The length of the CDR3 is 14 residues. V lost 2 bases and J lost 3, with 11 bases in between. Germline V lookup: CDR1 LGHNA, CDR2 YSLEER. CDR3 DNA: TGCGCCAGCAGCCAACGACCACAAGGCTACGAGCAGTACTTC. Protein product: CASSQRPQGYEQYF.

This rearrangement joins TRBV28 to TRBJ1-2, with D tentatively TRBD1 (5 bases). The germline V gene encodes CDR1 MDHEN and CDR2 SYDVKM. CDR3 size: 14 residues. With 3 bases removed from V and 1 base from J, the gap between germline ends came to 9 bases. CDR3 in DNA: TGTGCCAGCAGTTTCGACAGACTTAACTATGGCTACACCTTC. It codes for CASSFDRLNYGYTF.

V gene TRBV28 combines with J gene TRBJ2-7, with 7 bases matching TRBD1. V shed 10 bases and J 3 bases; nucleotides not matched to a gene: 6. The CDR3 is 12 residues long. Germline V gene lookup returns CDR1 MDHEN and CDR2 SYDVKM. The DNA of the CDR3 is TGTGCCATCGGACAGGCGATCTACGAGCAGTACTTC. As protein: CAIGQAIYEQYF.

The chain employs TRBV14 and TRBJ1-1; D may be TRBD1 (5 bases). Germline CDR1 SGHDN, CDR2 FVKESK. Trimming removed 0 bases at V and 8 bases at J, with 16 bases between. This CDR3 contains 15 residues. CDR3 in amino acids: CASSQDLTAGTEAFF. The CDR3 DNA is TGTGCCAGCAGCCAAGACCTTACAGCCGGGACCGAAGCTTTCTTT.

The chain employs TRBV28 and TRBJ2-7; D is perhaps TRBD1 or TRBD2 (5 bases each). This CDR3 comprises 16 residues. The germline gives CDR1 MDHEN, CDR2 SYDVKM. With 5 bases removed from V and 5 bases from J, the gap between germline ends came to 22 bases. The DNA for the CDR3 is TGTGCCAGCAGTGCCCCCTCCGGGACGCGAATGGACGAGCAGTACTTC. Residues: CASSAPSGTRMDEQYF. The complete variable domain, with remaining parts taken from reference TRBV28 and TRBJ2-7, reads DVKVTQSSRYLVKRTGEKVFLECVQDMDHENMFWYRQDPGLGLRLIYFSYDVKMKEKGDIPEGYSVSREKKERFSLILESASTNQTSMYLCASSAPSGTRMDEQYFGPGTRLTVT.

J is TRBJ1-2 and V is TRBV25-1; D perhaps matches TRBD1 (6 bases). V lost 5 bases and J lost 4, with 8 bases in between. Germline CDR1 and CDR2: MGHDK and SYGVNS. The CDR3 runs to 12 residues. The CDR3 protein is CASSQDSYGYTF. In DNA form, the CDR3 reads TGTGCCAGCAGTCAGGACAGCTATGGCTACACCTTC.

The chain employs TRBV7-2 and TRBJ2-2; D is uncertain. CDR3 length: 12 residues. CDR1 is SGHTA and CDR2 is FQGNSA in the germline V gene. V was pared by 5 bases and J by 7 bases, with 8 bases between. CDR3 amino acids: CASSQTYGELFF. CDR3 DNA sequence: TGTGCCAGCAGCCAGACATACGGGGAGCTGTTTTTT.